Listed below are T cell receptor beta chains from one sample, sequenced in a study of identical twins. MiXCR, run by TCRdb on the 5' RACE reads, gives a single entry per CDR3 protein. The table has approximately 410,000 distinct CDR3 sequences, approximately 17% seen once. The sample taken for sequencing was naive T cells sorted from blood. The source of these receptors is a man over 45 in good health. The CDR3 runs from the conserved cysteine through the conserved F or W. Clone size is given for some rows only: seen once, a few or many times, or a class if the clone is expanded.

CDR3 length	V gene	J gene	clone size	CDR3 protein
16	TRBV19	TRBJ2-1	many	CASSQRQGGSYNEQFF
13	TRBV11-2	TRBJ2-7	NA	CASRRTSVYEQYF
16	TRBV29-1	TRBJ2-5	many	CSVEGGTADLQETQYF
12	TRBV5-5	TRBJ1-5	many	CASSWTGQPQHF
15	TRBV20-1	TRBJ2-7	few	CSARDRSGRAYEQYF
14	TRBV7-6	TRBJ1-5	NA	CASSLSANNQPQHF
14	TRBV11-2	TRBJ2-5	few	CASSSQRRPETQYF
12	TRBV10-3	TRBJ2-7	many	CAISEMEYEQYF
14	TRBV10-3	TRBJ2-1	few	CAISAGTGVGEQFF
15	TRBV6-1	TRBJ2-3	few	CASIDGRGRTDTQYF
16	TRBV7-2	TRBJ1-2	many	CASSFPRQGDDYGYTF
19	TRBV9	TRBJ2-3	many	CASSEREAGGRPSTDTQYF
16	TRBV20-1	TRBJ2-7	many	CSAPYPASGSYYEQYF
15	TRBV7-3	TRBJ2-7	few	CASSVTGGAEYEQYF
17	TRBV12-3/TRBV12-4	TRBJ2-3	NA	CASSPSHRDRGTDTQYF
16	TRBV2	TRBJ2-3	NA	CASRRTSGAPTDTQYF
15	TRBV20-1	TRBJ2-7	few	CSARDKRDTFYEQYF
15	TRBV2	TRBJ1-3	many	CASSVRGLSGNTIYF
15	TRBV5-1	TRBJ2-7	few	CASSLGTGVSYEQYF
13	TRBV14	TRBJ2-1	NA	CASSQERGIEQFF
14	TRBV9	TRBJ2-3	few	CASSVGASTDTQYF
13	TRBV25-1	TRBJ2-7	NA	CASRGSGRYEQYF
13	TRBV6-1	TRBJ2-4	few	CAGDKIRKNIQYF
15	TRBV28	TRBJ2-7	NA	CASSLEGALSYEQYF
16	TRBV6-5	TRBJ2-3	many	CASSYSPAGNTDTQYF
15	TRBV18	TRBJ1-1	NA	CASSLTGQGNTEAFF
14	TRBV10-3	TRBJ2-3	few	CAIRSGGVPDTQYF
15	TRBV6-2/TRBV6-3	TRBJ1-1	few	CASSRALITGTEAFF
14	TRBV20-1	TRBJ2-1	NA	CSARAGGGANEQFF
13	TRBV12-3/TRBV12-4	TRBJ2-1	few	CASTQGLYNEQFF
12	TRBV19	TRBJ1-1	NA	CVSVWGNTEAFF
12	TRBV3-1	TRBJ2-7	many	CASSQEGYEQYF
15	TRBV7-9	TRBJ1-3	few	CASSLAGTAGNTIYF
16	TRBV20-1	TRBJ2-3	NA	CSAMRPGTGLSGEKYF
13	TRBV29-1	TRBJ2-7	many	CSVGQGGSYEQYF
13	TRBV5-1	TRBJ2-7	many	CASSLAAEHEQYF
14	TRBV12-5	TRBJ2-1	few	CASGLGEGHNEQFF
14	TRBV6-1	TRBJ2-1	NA	CASRTGGGYNEQFF
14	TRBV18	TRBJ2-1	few	CASSPQSGSNEQFF
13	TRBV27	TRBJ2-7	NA	CASSLGTPYEQYF
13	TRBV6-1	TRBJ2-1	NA	CASRAGAGNEQFF
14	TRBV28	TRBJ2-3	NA	CASRPQGRRDTQYF
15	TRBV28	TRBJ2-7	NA	CASSHAGSRPYEQYF
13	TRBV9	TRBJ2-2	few	CASSVFYTGELFF
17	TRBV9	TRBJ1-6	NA	CASSAEDGGSYNSPLHF
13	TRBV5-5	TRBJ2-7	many	CASSLAGTREQYF
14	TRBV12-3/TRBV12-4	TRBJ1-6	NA	CASTPKADNSPLHF
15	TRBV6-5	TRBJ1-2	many	CASSYRTGGASGYTF